The present T cell receptor beta chain was sequenced within a study of blood T cell repertoires in COVID-19. The CDR3 spans 13 residues. CDR1 and CDR2 (germline): LGHNA, YSLEER. V dropped 0 bases and J dropped 7 bases, with 7 bases sitting between them. Regarding this clone: Other nucleotide sequences from this sample produce the same CDR3.

Clones were read by immunoSEQ multiplex PCR, and TCRdb kept only the in-frame ones, dropping some. Among approximately 250,000 clones listed, about 86% were seen once. The gene calls are TRBV4-3 and TRBJ1-5; D is perhaps TRBD1 (6 bases). This receptor was taken from a man younger than 35 with active or convalescent COVID-19. The sample taken for sequencing was peripheral blood. The CDR3 DNA follows: TGCGCCAGCAGCCAAGATAGGGGGCAGCCCCAGCATTTT. It translates to CASSQDRGQPQHF.